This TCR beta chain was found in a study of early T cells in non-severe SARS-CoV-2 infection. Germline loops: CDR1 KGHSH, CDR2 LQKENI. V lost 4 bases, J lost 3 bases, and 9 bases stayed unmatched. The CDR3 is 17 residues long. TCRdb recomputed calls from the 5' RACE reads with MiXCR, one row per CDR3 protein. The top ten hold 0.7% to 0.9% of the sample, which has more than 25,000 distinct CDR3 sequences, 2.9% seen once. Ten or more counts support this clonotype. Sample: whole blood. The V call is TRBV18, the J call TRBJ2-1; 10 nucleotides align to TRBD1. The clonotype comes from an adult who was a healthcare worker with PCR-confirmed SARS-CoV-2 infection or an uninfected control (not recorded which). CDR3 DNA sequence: TGTGCCAGCTCACTCTTTCCCGGGACAGGGGACTACAATGAGCAGTTCTTC. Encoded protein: CASSLFPGTGDYNEQFF. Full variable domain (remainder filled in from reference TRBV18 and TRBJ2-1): NAGVMQNPRHLVRRRGQEARLRCSPMKGHSHVYWYRQLPEEGLKFMVYLQKENIIDESGMPKERFSAEFPKEGPSILRIQQVVRGDSAAYFCASSLFPGTGDYNEQFFGPGTRLTVL.